This TCR beta chain was captured by sequencing in a study of vaccination effects on CD4 cells after COVID-19. Turning to this clone: Its antigen is still unknown.

The authors isolated CD4+ T cells after around nine days of culture. The method was immunoSEQ multiplex PCR; TCRdb's version includes in-frame clones alone and lacks a portion of them. Of around 70,000 clones detected, around 77% appear once; the ten largest clones hold about 1.9%. The germline gives CDR1 KGHSH, CDR2 LQKENI. The CDR3 loop spans 17 amino acids. Trimming took 3 bases from V and 0 from J, leaving 15 bases between them. This receptor was taken from a human donor who received a COVID-19 vaccine. The chain combines TRBV18 with TRBJ1-3; D ambiguous. Sample: CD4+ T cells from PBMCs cultured without peptide, taken before COVID-19 vaccination. In nucleotides, the CDR3 is TGTGCCAGCTCACCGGACTTACTGGAGTTCTCTGGAAACACCATATATTTT. Protein product: CASSPDLLEFSGNTIYF.